Sequencing of this TCR beta chain was carried out in a study of blood T cell repertoires in COVID-19. Study information: Spain, Italy and the United States supplied samples that represented acute and convalescent COVID-19. Sample material is recorded as cDNA or gDNA derived from T cells, B-cell-depleted T cells, or PBMCs.

Authors' methods: Reference gene primer amplification in the assay estimated nucleated cell counts. Assay used: immunoSEQ multiplex PCR; TCRdb lists only in-frame clones, some missing. V, J and clone size derive from that table, while D and trimming were established from the DNA sequence. Among 130,000 to 150,000 clones listed, 80% were seen once. The germline V gene has CDR1 MDHEN and CDR2 SYDVKM. The CDR3 is 14 residues long. V was cut by 5 bases and J by 5 bases, with 13 bases left in between. Sequences were obtained from peripheral blood. The TCR originated in a man aged 65-85 years who had recovered from COVID-19. J is TRBJ2-1 and V is TRBV28, with a possible D match to TRBD2 (6 bases). CDR3 residues: CASSLGTHNNEQFF. CDR3 DNA sequence: TGTGCCAGCAGTCTGGGGACTCATAACAATGAGCAGTTCTTC. Filled out from reference TRBV28 and TRBJ2-1, the complete variable domain reads DVKVTQSSRYLVKRTGEKVFLECVQDMDHENMFWYRQDPGLGLRLIYFSYDVKMKEKGDIPEGYSVSREKKERFSLILESASTNQTSMYLCASSLGTHNNEQFFGPGTRLTVL.